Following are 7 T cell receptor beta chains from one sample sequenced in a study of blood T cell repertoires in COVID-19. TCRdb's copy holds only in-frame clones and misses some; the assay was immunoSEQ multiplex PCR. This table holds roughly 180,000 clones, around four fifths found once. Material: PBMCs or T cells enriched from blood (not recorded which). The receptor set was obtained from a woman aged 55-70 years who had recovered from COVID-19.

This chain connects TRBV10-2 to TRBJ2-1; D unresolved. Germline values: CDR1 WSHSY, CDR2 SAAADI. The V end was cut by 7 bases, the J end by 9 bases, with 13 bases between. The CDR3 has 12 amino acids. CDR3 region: CASTQTGGEQFF. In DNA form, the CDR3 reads TGCGCCAGCACACAAACGGGTGGTGAGCAGTTCTTC.

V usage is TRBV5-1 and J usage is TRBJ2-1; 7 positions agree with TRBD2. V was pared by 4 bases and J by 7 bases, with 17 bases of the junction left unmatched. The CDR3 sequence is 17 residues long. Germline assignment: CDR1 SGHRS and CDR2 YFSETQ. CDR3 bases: TGCGCCAGCAGCCCCCGGGGAGCGGGGCCCACACCTAATGAGCAGTTCTTC. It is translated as CASSPRGAGPTPNEQFF.

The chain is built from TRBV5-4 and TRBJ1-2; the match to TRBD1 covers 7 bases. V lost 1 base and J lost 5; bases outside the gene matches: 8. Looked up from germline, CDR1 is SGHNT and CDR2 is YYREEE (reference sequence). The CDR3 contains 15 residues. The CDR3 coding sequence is TGTGCCAGCAGCTTGCCGCCGACAGGGCTGTATGGCTACACCTTC. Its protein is CASSLPPTGLYGYTF.

The CDR3 loop reads CATSDPGTGEVYGYTF. CDR3 DNA: TGTGCCACCAGTGATCCCGGGACAGGGGAAGTTTATGGCTACACCTTC. This chain connects TRBV24-1 to TRBJ1-2, with 10 nucleotides matching TRBD1. Germline-derived CDR1 and CDR2 are KGHDR and SFDVKD. The CDR3 sequence is 16 residues long. V gave up 3 bases and J gave up 5 bases; unmatched junction bases: 8.

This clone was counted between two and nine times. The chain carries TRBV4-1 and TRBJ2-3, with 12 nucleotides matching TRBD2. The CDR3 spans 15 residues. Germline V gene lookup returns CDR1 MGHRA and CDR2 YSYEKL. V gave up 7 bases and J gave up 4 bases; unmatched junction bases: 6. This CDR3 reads CASKVTSGRPDTQYF. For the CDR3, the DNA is TGCGCCAGCAAGGTGACTAGCGGGAGACCAGATACGCAGTATTTT.

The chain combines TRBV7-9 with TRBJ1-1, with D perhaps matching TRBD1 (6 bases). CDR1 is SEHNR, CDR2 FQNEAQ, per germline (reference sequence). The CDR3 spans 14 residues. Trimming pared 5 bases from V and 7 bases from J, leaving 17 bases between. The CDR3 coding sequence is TGTGCCAGCAGCGCTCAGGGGTTCGGTGGTGAAGCTTTCTTT. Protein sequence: CASSAQGFGGEAFF.

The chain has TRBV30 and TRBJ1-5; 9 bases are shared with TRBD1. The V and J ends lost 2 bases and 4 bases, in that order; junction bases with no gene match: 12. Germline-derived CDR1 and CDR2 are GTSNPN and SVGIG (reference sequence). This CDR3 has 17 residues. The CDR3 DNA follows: TGTGCCTGGAGTCCATCACTAGGGACAGGGTGGAATCAGCCCCAGCATTTT. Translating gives CAWSPSLGTGWNQPQHF. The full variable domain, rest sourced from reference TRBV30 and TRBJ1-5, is SQTIHQWPATLVQPVGSPLSLECTVEGTSNPNLYWYRQAAGRGLQLLFYSVGIGQISSEVPQNLSASRPQDRQFILSSKKLLLSDSGFYLCAWSPSLGTGWNQPQHFGDGTRLSIL.